The rows below give T cell receptor beta chains drawn from one sample of a study of T cell repertoires in cytomegalovirus infection. TCRdb fed the reads into MiXCR, producing one record per CDR3 protein. In the table there are 500,000 to 600,000 distinct CDR3 sequences, 16% of which are singletons. The sequenced sample was CD8+ T cells from PBMCs. The receptors originated from a human donor in good health (CMV status not recorded). Some clones in this sample may be carry-over from other donors' samples. The CDR3 runs from the conserved cysteine through the conserved F or W. D genes are given only for firm matches. Size is omitted from some rows. Given values are once, few, many or a class for expanded clones.

D gene	V gene	J gene	clone size	CDR3 protein	CDR3 DNA
TRBD1	TRBV27	TRBJ1-1	many	CASSLGTGRFEAFF	TGTGCCAGCAGTTTAGGGACAGGGAGGTTTGAAGCTTTCTTT
NA	TRBV5-5	TRBJ1-2	NA	CASSFGVEGGLSNYGYTF	TGTGCCAGCAGCTTTGGAGTCGAGGGGGGCTTAAGTAACTATGGCTACACCTTC
TRBD1	TRBV6-5	TRBJ1-1	many	CASSYRRGDRGNTEAFF	TGTGCCAGCAGTTATCGGCGGGGGGACAGGGGGAACACTGAAGCTTTCTTT
NA	TRBV7-9	TRBJ1-5	many	CASSLSGVSNQPQHF	TGTGCCAGCAGCTTAAGCGGGGTTAGCAATCAGCCCCAGCATTTT
NA	TRBV6-1	TRBJ2-7	few	CASSEGEGPSYEQYF	TGTGCCAGCAGTGAAGGAGAAGGTCCCTCATACGAGCAGTACTTC
NA	TRBV7-9	TRBJ2-3	NA	CASSKGGESGTDTQYF	TGTGCCAGCAGCAAAGGAGGGGAGAGCGGAACAGATACGCAGTATTTT
NA	TRBV7-3	TRBJ1-1	NA	CASSPQGQNTEAFF	TGTGCCAGCAGCCCGCAGGGGCAGAACACTGAAGCTTTCTTT
TRBD1	TRBV28	TRBJ2-2	many	CASSSDRSGTGELFF	TGTGCCAGCAGTTCGGACAGGTCGGGCACCGGGGAGCTGTTTTTT
NA	TRBV20-1	TRBJ1-2	many	CSARDDDSPNYGYTF	TGCAGTGCTAGAGATGATGACAGCCCTAACTATGGCTACACCTTC
TRBD1	TRBV7-9	TRBJ2-1	many	CASRETGVTNEQFF	TGTGCCAGCAGGGAGACAGGGGTTACGAATGAGCAGTTCTTC
NA	TRBV19	TRBJ1-2	NA	CASRSRQSYGYTF	TGTGCCAGTAGGTCCCGACAGTCTTATGGCTACACCTTC
NA	TRBV20-1	TRBJ2-1	many	CSARVRDYNEQFF	TGCAGTGCTAGAGTTAGGGACTACAATGAGCAGTTCTTC
NA	TRBV7-9	TRBJ2-5	many	CASSLAHREETQYF	TGTGCCAGCAGCTTAGCCCACAGGGAAGAGACCCAGTACTTC
NA	TRBV28	TRBJ1-2	many	CASSLVRGGRYGYTF	TGTGCCAGCAGTTTGGTCCGGGGGGGGCGCTATGGCTACACCTTC
TRBD2	TRBV2	TRBJ2-5	NA	CASSETRGDQETQYF	TGTGCCAGCAGTGAGACCCGGGGGGACCAAGAGACCCAGTACTTC
NA	TRBV4-1	TRBJ2-1	NA	CASSQRPQESFFYNEQFF	TGCGCCAGCAGCCAAAGGCCACAGGAGTCCTTCTTCTACAATGAGCAGTTCTTC
TRBD2	TRBV5-6	TRBJ2-5	few	CASSLVGTSGLVGETQYF	TGTGCCAGCAGCTTGGTGGGGACTAGCGGCCTAGTGGGGGAGACCCAGTACTTC
NA	TRBV2	TRBJ2-1	few	CASSEGDLPYNEQFF	TGTGCCAGCAGTGAAGGGGACTTACCCTACAATGAGCAGTTCTTC
NA	TRBV28	TRBJ1-5	NA	CASSFRASGQPQHF	TGTGCCAGCAGTTTCCGGGCGAGTGGTCAGCCCCAGCATTTT
NA	TRBV27	TRBJ2-3	NA	CASSSEGGGDTQYF	TGTGCCAGCAGTTCGGAGGGGGGGGGAGATACGCAGTATTTT
TRBD2	TRBV5-1	TRBJ2-1	few	CASSRLGGLAGVDNEQFF	TGCGCCAGCAGCCGACTTGGGGGCCTAGCGGGAGTTGACAATGAGCAGTTCTTC
NA	TRBV28	TRBJ2-6	few	CASSLSGKANVLTF	TGTGCCAGCAGTTTATCAGGGAAGGCCAACGTCCTGACTTTC
NA	TRBV7-8	TRBJ1-5	many	CASSRRTGPDQPQHF	TGTGCCAGCAGCCGACGCACAGGACCCGATCAGCCCCAGCATTTT
NA	TRBV6-5	TRBJ2-5	NA	CASSYSSMWQETQYF	TGTGCCAGCAGTTACTCTTCAATGTGGCAAGAGACCCAGTACTTC
TRBD1	TRBV6-5	TRBJ1-2	NA	CASSHGTGDDYGYTF	TGTGCCAGCAGCCACGGGACAGGGGATGACTATGGCTACACCTTC
NA	TRBV4-1	TRBJ2-6	NA	CASSQLWGNVLTF	TGCGCCAGCAGCCAATTATGGGGCAACGTCCTGACTTTC
TRBD2	TRBV20-1	TRBJ2-1	NA	CSARVALAGNNEQFF	TGCAGTGCTAGAGTAGCGCTAGCGGGGAACAATGAGCAGTTCTTC
NA	TRBV5-1	TRBJ2-7	NA	CASIVGDQYF	TGCGCCAGCATAGTAGGGGATCAGTACTTC
NA	TRBV2	TRBJ2-7	many	CASTEGFGSSYEQYF	TGTGCCAGCACTGAAGGGTTTGGGAGCTCCTACGAGCAGTACTTC
NA	TRBV27	TRBJ2-2	few	CASSGYRDAGELFF	TGTGCCAGCAGTGGATACAGGGATGCCGGGGAGCTGTTTTTT
TRBD2	TRBV5-4	TRBJ2-7	many	CASSSSGGPSYEQYF	TGTGCCAGCAGCTCTAGCGGGGGGCCGTCCTACGAGCAGTACTTC
TRBD2	TRBV6-5	TRBJ2-1	many	CASSLTSGRYNEQFF	TGTGCCAGCAGTTTGACTAGCGGGAGGTACAATGAGCAGTTCTTC
NA	TRBV10-3	TRBJ2-5	NA	CAITSSPADETQYF	TGTGCCATCACCTCGTCCCCTGCAGACGAGACCCAGTACTTC
TRBD2	TRBV6-5	TRBJ2-3	few	CASSYSQLAMEGTDTQYF	TGTGCCAGCAGTTACTCCCAACTAGCGATGGAGGGCACAGATACGCAGTATTTT
NA	TRBV27	TRBJ2-1	NA	CASSLRLSLHNEQLF	TGTGCCAGCAGTTTAAGGCTCTCCCTGCACAATGAGCAGCTCTTC
NA	TRBV7-3	TRBJ2-2	once	CARSLTYPTDNYTGELFF	TGTGCCAGAAGCTTAACCTACCCCACGGACAACTACACCGGGGAGCTGTTTTTT
NA	TRBV3-1	TRBJ2-7	few	CASSHPRTGPHYEQYF	TGTGCCAGCAGCCATCCCCGAACCGGACCCCACTACGAGCAGTACTTC
NA	TRBV27	TRBJ1-1	few	CASNEEGRGRNTEAFF	TGTGCCAGCAACGAAGAGGGCAGGGGCAGAAACACTGAAGCTTTCTTT
TRBD2	TRBV28	TRBJ2-5	many	CASSLGLAGGETQYF	TGTGCTAGCAGCTTGGGACTAGCGGGAGGAGAGACCCAGTACTTC
TRBD1	TRBV11-2	TRBJ1-3	many	CASSLEDRRSGNTIYF	TGTGCCAGCAGCTTAGAGGACAGGAGATCTGGAAACACCATATATTTT
TRBD2	TRBV6-6	TRBJ2-1	many	CAIGTSGGLEQFF	TGTGCCATCGGGACTAGCGGGGGGCTCGAGCAGTTCTTC
NA	TRBV9	TRBJ2-2	NA	CASSVWGNTGELFF	TGTGCCAGCAGCGTATGGGGTAACACCGGGGAGCTGTTTTTT
NA	TRBV5-3	TRBJ1-5	NA	CARSLESVSNQPQHF	TGTGCCAGAAGTCTAGAGTCCGTAAGCAATCAGCCCCAGCATTTT
NA	TRBV6-1	TRBJ2-1	many	CASIPVGQSTYNEQFF	TGTGCCAGCATCCCTGTAGGGCAGTCCACCTACAATGAGCAGTTCTTC
NA	TRBV7-9	TRBJ2-3	many	CASSSPGGEIPNTQYF	TGTGCCAGCAGCTCCCCAGGGGGGGAGATCCCGAATACGCAGTATTTT
NA	TRBV28	TRBJ1-1	once	CASSHRTQIPLNTEAYF	TGTGCCAGCAGTCACAGGACCCAAATCCCTCTGAACACTGAAGCTTACTTT